Following are 27 T cell receptor beta chains from one sample sequenced in a study of regulatory T cells in long-lasting Graves disease. According to the study, TCR beta libraries were built with iRepertoire HTBI primers and CDR3-region Arm-PCR. TCRdb reprocessed the multiplex PCR reads via MiXCR and lists one record per CDR3 protein. The repertoire holds 400,000 to 550,000 distinct CDR3 sequences, with over 15% as singletons. Time point indicated: newly diagnosed GD, antithyroid drugs for less than 3 months. RNA isolated from PBMCs was used to make the TCR library. The data were also submitted as part of a second study, on T cells in Graves' hyperthyroidism and ophthalmopathy.

Material: peripheral blood mononuclear cells (PBMCs), obtained at new diagnosis, from a patient treated with antithyroid drugs. These receptors came from a young woman with Graves disease.

For this clonotype: A much larger clone differs from this one at a single base, so this may be a read error. This rearrangement joins TRBV27 to TRBJ2-1, with D unresolved. V lost 3 bases and J lost 5, with 8 bases in between. Germline-derived CDR1 and CDR2 are MNHEY and SMNVEV (reference sequence). The CDR3 sequence is 13 residues long. As DNA, the CDR3 is TGTGCCAGCAGTTTCGGCATCCACAATGAGCAGTTCTTC. Encoded protein: CASSFGIHNEQFF.

This clonotype has at least ten counts. V usage is TRBV27 and J usage is TRBJ2-1, with 7 nucleotides matching TRBD1. The CDR3 spans 15 residues. V trimming: 2 bases; J trimming: 1 base; junction bases outside the gene matches: 2. The germline V gene encodes CDR1 MNHEY and CDR2 SMNVEV (reference sequence). In DNA, the CDR3 is TGTGCCAGCAGTTTACGGGGACAGTCCTACAATGAGCAGTTCTTC. It encodes CASSLRGQSYNEQFF.

Ten or more counts support this clonotype. The chain joins TRBV28 to TRBJ1-2; perhaps TRBD1 as D (5 bases). Germline lookup yields CDR1 MDHEN and CDR2 SYDVKM. CDR3 length: 15 amino acids. Trimming removed 8 bases at V and 2 bases at J, with 18 bases between. Written as DNA, the CDR3 is TGTGCCAGCTTCTTTGGGGGGGAAAGAAACTATGGCTACACCTTC. It is translated as CASFFGGERNYGYTF.

This clonotype has a count of ten or more. The chain uses TRBV2 and TRBJ1-4; the D is unclear. In germline, CDR1 is SNHLY, CDR2 FYNNEI. V was shortened by 3 bases and J by 2 bases, with 10 bases between the two germline ends. The CDR3 loop spans 15 amino acids. The CDR3 bases are TGTGCCAGCAGTGACGGGCATTTGACTAATGAAAAACTGTTTTTT. Its protein is CASSDGHLTNEKLFF.

This clonotype has ten or more counts. The chain joins TRBV2 to TRBJ1-5; D unresolved. This CDR3 is 13 amino acids long. The germline V gene has CDR1 SNHLY and CDR2 FYNNEI. V lost 4 bases and J lost 0, with 4 bases in between. The CDR3 DNA is TGTGCCAGCAGTGTTCATAGCAATCAGCCCCAGCATTTT. Residues: CASSVHSNQPQHF.

This rearrangement joins TRBV7-9 to TRBJ2-3; D might be TRBD1 (7 bases). Between the trimmed V and J ends, which lost 0 bases and 5 bases, there was a span of 15 bases. The CDR3 loop spans 16 amino acids. Germline V gene lookup returns CDR1 SEHNR and CDR2 FQNEAQ (reference sequence). The CDR3: CASSLAGGGWEDTQYF. CDR3 bases: TGTGCCAGCAGCTTAGCCGGAGGGGGCTGGGAAGATACGCAGTATTTT.

This clonotype was recorded at least ten times. The chain is built from TRBV20-1 and TRBJ1-1; D is uncertain. Trimming left V 0 bases short and J 1 base short, with 18 bases between. CDR3 length: 17 residues. CDR1 is DFQATT, CDR2 SNEGSKA, per germline (reference sequence). The CDR3 nucleotides read TGCAGTGCTAGAGATCAAATGACGGAGACGGGGAACACTGAAGCTTTCTTT. Protein: CSARDQMTETGNTEAFF.

A few counts support this clonotype. V usage is TRBV5-1 and J usage is TRBJ2-7, with a weak D call TRBD1 (6 bases). Trimming shortened V by 2 bases and J by 0 bases, and 12 bases separated the two germline ends. The germline CDR1 and CDR2 sequences are SGHRS and YFSETQ. This CDR3 contains 15 residues. CDR3 amino acids: CASSFGTTVSYEQYF. The CDR3 DNA sequence: TGCGCCAGCAGCTTCGGGACAACCGTCTCCTACGAGCAGTACTTC.

With respect to this clonotype: Since a much larger clone is just one base distant, this may be a read error. The chain recombines TRBV27 with TRBJ2-1; 13 bases are a match to TRBD2. Germline loops: CDR1 MNHEY, CDR2 SMNVEV (reference sequence). The V gene end was trimmed by 11 bases and the J gene end by 7 bases; junction bases not matched to a gene: 11. This CDR3 comprises 15 residues. Here the CDR3 reads CAGMGGTSGKNEQFF. The CDR3 nucleotides are TGTGCCGGTATGGGGGGGACTAGCGGGAAAAATGAGCAGTTCTTC.

This clonotype came up many times. The rearrangement joins TRBV7-8 to TRBJ2-5, with 11 bases lining up with TRBD1. With 4 bases clipped from V and 3 bases from J, the junction kept 1 base outside the gene matches. The germline V gene encodes CDR1 SGHVS and CDR2 FQNEAQ. This CDR3 has 14 residues. CDR3: CASSWDRGEETQYF. Written as DNA, the CDR3 is TGTGCCAGCAGCTGGGACAGGGGGGAAGAGACCCAGTACTTC.

Of note for this clonotype: With a much larger clone just one base away, this may be a read error. The chain combines TRBV28 with TRBJ2-1; 9 nucleotides align to TRBD2. There are 14 residues in the CDR3. CDR1 MDHEN and CDR2 SYDVKM come from the germline V gene. The junction had 8 bases not matched to a gene; V was cut back by 3 bases and J by 11 bases. The CDR3, as DNA: TGTGCCAGCAGTTTTCTAGCGGGACTTCGTAAGCAGTTCTTC. Its translation is CASSFLAGLRKQFF.

This clonotype was recorded at least ten times. CDR3 loop: CASSLEGMAWGEAFF. For the CDR3, the DNA is TGTGCCAGCAGCTTAGAGGGCATGGCCTGGGGAGAAGCTTTCTTT. V is TRBV11-2 and J is TRBJ1-1; no clear D gene. Trimming removed 0 bases from V and 8 bases from J, with 16 bases in between. The germline V gene has CDR1 SGHAT and CDR2 FQNNGV. CDR3 size: 15 residues.

The CDR3 is CALGLAGGRNNEQFF. CDR3 DNA sequence: TGTGCCCTGGGACTAGCGGGAGGAAGGAACAATGAGCAGTTCTTC. The V call is TRBV10-3, the J call TRBJ2-1, with 15 bases that match TRBD2. The length of the CDR3 is 15 residues. Germline loops: CDR1 ENHRY, CDR2 SYGVKD. The J segment lost 5 bases and the V segment lost 11 bases, leaving 7 bases of the junction unmatched.

This clonotype was detected only a few times. Its ends do not fully match the called genes, so a read error is possible. This rearrangement joins TRBV4-3 to TRBJ2-1; TRBD1 matches 8 bases. The length of the CDR3 is 15 residues. Germline V CDR1 and CDR2: LGHNA, YSLEER. CDR3 sequence reads: CASSVLTGEYNEQSF. Written as DNA, the CDR3 is TGCGCCAGCAGCGTGCTGACAGGGGAGTACAATGAGCAGTCCTTC.

The chain couples TRBV19 to TRBJ1-5, with TRBD1 as a possible D gene (5 bases). Germline V gene sequence: CDR1 LNHDA, CDR2 SQIVND (reference sequence). The ends were cut back, 4 bases at V and 12 bases at J, with 13 bases in the middle. The CDR3 runs 12 residues. The CDR3 loop reads CASSKNRDLQHF. Written as DNA, the CDR3 is TGTGCCAGTAGTAAAAACCGGGACCTCCAGCATTTT.

This clonotype was recorded at least ten times. The chain joins TRBV28 to TRBJ2-5; perhaps D is TRBD1 or TRBD2 (5 bases each). This CDR3 contains 13 residues. V lost 10 bases and J lost 3, with 15 bases in between. Germline V CDR1 and CDR2: MDHEN, SYDVKM. This chain's CDR3 is CATVAGSKETQYF. Written as DNA, the CDR3 is TGTGCCACGGTAGCAGGGAGTAAAGAGACCCAGTACTTC.

With regard to this clonotype: This sequence may be a read error, since a much larger clone differs from it by one base. The V gene is TRBV30, the J gene TRBJ2-1, with D maybe TRBD1 (6 bases). With 1 base removed from V and 10 bases from J, the gap between germline ends came to 17 bases. Germline V gene sequence: CDR1 GTSNPN, CDR2 SVGIG (reference sequence). The CDR3 has 14 amino acids. The CDR3 nucleotides read TGTGCCTGGAGTGAACCGGGACACCACTACGAGCAGTTCTTC. Its translation is CAWSEPGHHYEQFF.

This clonotype was seen many times. The CDR3 spells CASHPLGGADYGYTF. The CDR3 nucleotides read TGTGCCAGCCATCCCCTCGGCGGGGCGGACTATGGCTACACCTTC. V gene TRBV5-5 combines with J gene TRBJ1-2; D might be TRBD1 (5 bases). The V gene's germline CDR1 is SGHKS and CDR2 YYEKEE (reference sequence). V lost 7 bases, J lost 3 bases, and 19 bases lay in between. This CDR3 comprises 15 residues.

This clonotype was found many times. For the CDR3, the DNA is TGCAGTGCCGAAGGGGACAGAGAACGTCCAGATACGCAGTATTTT. Translating it yields CSAEGDRERPDTQYF. The chain couples TRBV20-1 to TRBJ2-3; 7 nucleotides agree with TRBD1. This CDR3 contains 15 residues. The junction had 13 bases not matched to a gene; V was cut back by 6 bases and J by 4 bases. Germline V CDR1 and CDR2: DFQATT, SNEGSKA (reference sequence).

This clonotype was counted at least ten times. The chain uses TRBV12-5 and TRBJ1-1; D is unresolved. The CDR3 has 18 amino acids. CDR1 is LGHNT, CDR2 FRNRAP, per germline. Trimming left V 0 bases short and J 0 bases short, with 17 bases between. This CDR3 is CASGLVREAEEMNTEAFF. CDR3 DNA sequence: TGTGCTAGTGGTTTGGTACGGGAGGCGGAGGAGATGAACACTGAAGCTTTCTTT.

This clonotype has ten or more counts. This chain uses TRBV24-1 with TRBJ1-5; D uncertain. V lost 6 bases, J lost 6 bases, and 8 bases lay in between. Germline CDR1 KGHDR, CDR2 SFDVKD. The CDR3 runs to 12 residues. The CDR3 nucleotides read TGTGCCACCAGTTACGGGAGTCAGCCCCAGCATTTT. As protein: CATSYGSQPQHF.

The CDR3 loop is CASSFLGTEDTQYF. CDR3 nucleotides: TGCGCCAGCAGCTTTTTGGGGACTGAAGATACGCAGTATTTT. The rearrangement uses TRBV5-1 and TRBJ2-3, with D possibly TRBD2 on 6 matching bases. V shed 2 bases and J shed 5 bases, with 12 bases lying between them. The CDR3 runs 14 residues. Germline V lookup: CDR1 SGHRS, CDR2 YFSETQ.

This clonotype was counted between two and nine times. V and J are TRBV7-9 and TRBJ2-7; no firm D call. V dropped 1 base and J dropped 12 bases, with 16 bases sitting between them. CDR3 size: 13 residues. Germline V CDR1 and CDR2: SEHNR, FQNEAQ (reference sequence). The CDR3 here is CASSLVDGGKRYF. The DNA for the CDR3 is TGTGCCAGCAGCTTAGTAGACGGCGGCAAGCGGTACTTC.

At least ten counts were recorded for this clonotype. V and J are TRBV6-1 and TRBJ2-1; D not resolved. Trimming left V 6 bases short and J 4 bases short, with 10 bases between. Germline V gives CDR1 MNHNS, CDR2 SASEGT. CDR3 length: 13 residues. The CDR3 sequence is CASRRDLYNEQFF. As DNA, the CDR3 is TGTGCCAGCAGACGAGATCTTTACAATGAGCAGTTCTTC.

V is TRBV24-1 and J is TRBJ2-2; possibly TRBD2 for D (6 bases). V lost 10 bases and J lost 6, with 11 bases in between. The CDR3 contains 12 residues. CDR1 and CDR2 (germline): KGHDR, SFDVKD. CDR3 region: CATGLQPGELFF. As DNA, the CDR3 is TGTGCCACGGGACTCCAACCCGGGGAGCTGTTTTTT.

The V gene is TRBV19, the J gene TRBJ2-5; no clear D. The J call may be faulty, since TRBJ2-1 better matches the DNA end. Germline values: CDR1 LNHDA, CDR2 SQIVND (reference sequence). The CDR3 has 13 residues. The CDR3 sequence: CASSIVGWDEQFF. CDR3 in DNA: TGTGCCAGTAGTATAGTGGGGTGGGATGAGCAGTTCTTC.

This clonotype was seen at least ten times. The rearrangement uses TRBV6-5 and TRBJ2-1, with 10 positions matching TRBD2. This CDR3 has 18 amino acids. The J segment lost 8 bases and the V segment lost 0 bases, leaving 13 bases of the junction unmatched. Germline lookup yields CDR1 MNHEY and CDR2 SVGAGI. Written as DNA, the CDR3 is TGTGCCAGCAGTTACTCCACCCCCCTAGCGGGAGTGGGGGATGAGCAGTTCTTC. It yields the protein CASSYSTPLAGVGDEQFF.